This T cell receptor beta chain was obtained from a study of blood T cell repertoires in COVID-19. The CDR3 is made up of 17 amino acids. Trimming removed 4 bases from V and 1 base from J; junction bases left unmatched: 9. Germline CDR1 reads SGHTA; CDR2 reads FQGNSA. Profiling relied on immunoSEQ multiplex PCR, and the TCRdb table lists in-frame clones only, not all of them. The data hold about 76,000 clones, with roughly 80% observed a single time. This sequence was found in a man older than 75 with acute or convalescent COVID-19. V usage is TRBV7-2 and J usage is TRBJ2-1, with 8 bases fitting TRBD2. The specimen sequenced was peripheral blood. CDR3 region: CASSSPSGGGSYNEQFF. DNA for the CDR3: TGTGCCAGCAGCTCACCGAGCGGGGGCGGATCCTACAATGAGCAGTTCTTC.